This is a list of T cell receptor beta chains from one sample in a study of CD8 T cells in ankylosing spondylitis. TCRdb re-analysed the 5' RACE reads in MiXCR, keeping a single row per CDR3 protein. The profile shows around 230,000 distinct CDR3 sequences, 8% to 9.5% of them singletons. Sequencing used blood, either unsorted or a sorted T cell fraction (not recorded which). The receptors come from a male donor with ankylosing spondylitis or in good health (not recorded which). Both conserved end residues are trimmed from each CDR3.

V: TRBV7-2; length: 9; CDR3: ASSVSNEQF
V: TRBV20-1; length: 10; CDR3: SARDRGDEQF
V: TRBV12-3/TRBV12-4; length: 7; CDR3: ASSGTIY
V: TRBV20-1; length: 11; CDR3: SARQQSSYEQY
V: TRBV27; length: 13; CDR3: ASSPQGGYTDTQY
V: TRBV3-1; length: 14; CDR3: ASSPVAGGKIGELF
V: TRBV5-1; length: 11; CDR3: ASTPDLYNEQF
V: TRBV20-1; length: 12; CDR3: SARGSQGVDIQY
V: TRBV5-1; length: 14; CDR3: ASSSGDGTVPDTQY
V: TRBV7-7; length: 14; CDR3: ASSHGASGRYNEQF
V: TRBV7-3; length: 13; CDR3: ASSLDRGTHNEQF
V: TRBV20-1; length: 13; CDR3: SAPHGRGPNYGYT
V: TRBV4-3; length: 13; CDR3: ASSQVSGGQETQY
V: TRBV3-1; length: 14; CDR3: ASSQDRAGLQETQY
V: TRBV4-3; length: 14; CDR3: ASSQERGATYNEQF
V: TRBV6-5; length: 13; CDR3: ASSYRGRLADEQF
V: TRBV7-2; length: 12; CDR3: ASSPVHRVYEQY
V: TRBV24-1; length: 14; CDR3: ATSEGGTLNTGELF
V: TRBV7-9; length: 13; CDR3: ASSLVIGRGETQY
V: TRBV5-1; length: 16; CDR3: ASSLGGGRRSGANVLT
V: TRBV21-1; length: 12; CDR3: ASSSRAPDNEQF
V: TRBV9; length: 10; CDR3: ASRLFLGCAF
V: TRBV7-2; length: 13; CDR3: ASSSRGGLYNEQF
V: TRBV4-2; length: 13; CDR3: ASSQEASGSYTQY
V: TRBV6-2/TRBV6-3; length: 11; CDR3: ASSPMDRTEQY
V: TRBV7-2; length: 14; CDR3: ASSLAGGHQADTQY
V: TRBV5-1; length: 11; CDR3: ASSPIAGNEQF
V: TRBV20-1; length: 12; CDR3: SARGTLAGYEQY
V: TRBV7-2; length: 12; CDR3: ASKRTGTHTEAF